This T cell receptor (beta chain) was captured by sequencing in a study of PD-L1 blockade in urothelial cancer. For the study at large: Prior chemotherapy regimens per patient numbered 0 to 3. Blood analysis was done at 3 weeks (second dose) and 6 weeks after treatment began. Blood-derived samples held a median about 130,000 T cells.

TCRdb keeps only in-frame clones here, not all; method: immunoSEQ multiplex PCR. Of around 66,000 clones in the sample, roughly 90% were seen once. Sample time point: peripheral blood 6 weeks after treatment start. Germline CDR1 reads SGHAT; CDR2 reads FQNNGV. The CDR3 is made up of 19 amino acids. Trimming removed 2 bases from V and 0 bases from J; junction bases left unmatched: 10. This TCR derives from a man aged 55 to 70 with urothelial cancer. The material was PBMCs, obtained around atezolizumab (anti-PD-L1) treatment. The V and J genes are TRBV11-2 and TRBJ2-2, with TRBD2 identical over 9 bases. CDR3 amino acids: CASSLRSASGETNTGELFF. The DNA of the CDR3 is TGTGCCAGCAGCTTAAGATCGGCTAGCGGGGAGACGAACACCGGGGAGCTGTTTTTT.